This TCR beta chain was documented in a study of beta chain features in type 1 diabetes. Study-wide findings and caveats: TCRB rearrangement may or may not be influenced by HLA type; here this remained unresolved. In type 1 diabetes patients, VDJ junctions had fewer insertions; deletions at these junctions were more frequent. cDNA-based reads could over-represent cells with high TCR expression. TCRB CDR3s from Type 1 diabetes patients were moderately but significantly shorter in all four CD4+ subsets.

A remark on this clone: The target antigen is unknown.

Since all of the isolated RNA was reverse transcribed, expressed TCRB transcripts were what got sequenced. Here immunoSEQ multiplex PCR was the method, and the copy in TCRdb shows in-frame clones only, minus some. Counted here are about 270,000 clones, roughly an eighth occurring once; the ten biggest clones make up 0.017%. The junction had 7 bases not matched to a gene; V was cut back by 10 bases and J by 1 base. The CDR3 is 14 residues long. Germline V gene lookup returns CDR1 SNHLY and CDR2 FYNNEI. V usage is TRBV2 and J usage is TRBJ2-5; 9 bases match TRBD2. Sequences were obtained from naive CD4+ T cells from blood. The sequence derives from a man between 25 and 39 years old with type 1 diabetes. The CDR3 spells CATLAGTFQETQYF. For the CDR3, the DNA is TGTGCCACTCTAGCGGGGACCTTCCAAGAGACCCAGTACTTC.